The 23 T cell receptor beta chains below were found in one sample sequenced in a study of T cells in localized non-small cell lung cancer. Method: immunoSEQ multiplex PCR; TCRdb's copy keeps in-frame clones and lacks some. Among tens of thousands of clones listed, roughly 86% were seen once. The specimen comprised peripheral blood, sampled before any cancer treatment. These receptors came from a female donor aged 60 or older with stage I squamous cell lung carcinoma.

This chain links TRBV7-8 with TRBJ2-7, with D perhaps TRBD1 (5 bases). The CDR3 is 15 amino acids. Germline V gives CDR1 SGHVS, CDR2 FQNEAQ. V lost 5 bases, J lost 3 bases, and 17 bases lay in between. The CDR3 bases are TGTGCCAGCAGCCCACGTGTAACAGGCTACTACGAGCAGTACTTC. Translation gives CASSPRVTGYYEQYF.

The gene calls are TRBV30 and TRBJ2-1; 9 positions agree with TRBD2. This CDR3 spans 17 amino acids. The germline CDR1 and CDR2 sequences are GTSNPN and SVGIG (reference sequence). Trimming at V came to 8 bases and at J to 1 base, leaving 15 bases not matched to a gene. The DNA of the CDR3 is TGTGCCGGAATCTCGGGGGGACTAGCCAGATCCTACAATGAGCAGTTCTTC. As protein: CAGISGGLARSYNEQFF.

The V call is TRBV4-1, the J call TRBJ2-3; 9 bases are a match to TRBD1. The CDR3 sequence is 14 residues long. V dropped 4 bases and J dropped 2; count of bases not matched to a gene: 1. Germline lookup yields CDR1 MGHRA and CDR2 YSYEKL. CDR3 sequence reads: CASSRTGATDTQYF. CDR3 in DNA: TGCGCCAGCAGCCGGACAGGGGCCACAGATACGCAGTATTTT.

J is TRBJ2-3 and V is TRBV7-2, with TRBD2 as a possible D gene (5 bases). This CDR3 has 15 residues. The germline V gene encodes CDR1 SGHTA and CDR2 FQGNSA. Trimming removed 1 base at V and 14 bases at J, with 22 bases between. CDR3 loop: CASSLGGKSSNGRYF. The CDR3 nucleotides are TGTGCCAGCAGCTTAGGAGGGAAAAGCTCAAATGGTCGGTATTTT.

The rearrangement links TRBV4-1 to TRBJ2-7; a weak D match, TRBD1 (6 bases). Trimming took 3 bases from V and 2 from J, leaving 11 bases between them. There are 14 residues in the CDR3. CDR1 and CDR2 (germline): MGHRA, YSYEKL. CDR3 DNA: TGCGCCAGCAGCCACCAGGGGCCTACCTACGAGCAGTACTTC. It yields the protein CASSHQGPTYEQYF.

The chain recombines TRBV2 with TRBJ1-5; 8 positions agree with TRBD1. CDR1 is SNHLY and CDR2 is FYNNEI in the germline V gene. Unmatched junction bases numbered 8, after V lost 5 bases and J lost 2 bases. The CDR3 loop spans 16 amino acids. Here the CDR3 reads CASSRMTGAGNQPQHF. The CDR3 DNA follows: TGTGCCAGCAGTAGAATGACAGGGGCGGGCAATCAGCCCCAGCATTTT.

The CDR3 here is CASSLERGPPETQYF. The CDR3 DNA sequence: TGTGCCAGCAGCTTAGAACGCGGACCTCCAGAGACCCAGTACTTC. V usage is TRBV11-2 and J usage is TRBJ2-5; D is undetermined. V was shortened by 0 bases and J by 4 bases, with 12 bases between the two germline ends. This CDR3 spans 15 amino acids. The germline gives CDR1 SGHAT, CDR2 FQNNGV.

This clone occurred a few times. This chain uses TRBV13 with TRBJ2-1; D might be TRBD2 (5 bases). Trimming stripped 3 bases from V and 0 bases from J, with 9 bases between. The CDR3 has 15 amino acids. Germline values: CDR1 PRHDT, CDR2 FYEKMQ (reference sequence). In nucleotides, the CDR3 is TGTGCCAGCAGCTTGCATGGGAGCTCCTACAATGAGCAGTTCTTC. Amino acids: CASSLHGSSYNEQFF.

Only one count was recorded for this clone. The chain employs TRBV18 and TRBJ2-3; 8 nucleotides match TRBD1. Per germline, CDR1 KGHSH and CDR2 LQKENI. The CDR3 runs 16 residues. The ends lost 2 bases at V and 0 bases at J; junction bases unmatched: 4. CDR3 in amino acids: CASSPNTGGSTDTQYF. For the CDR3, the DNA is TGTGCCAGCTCACCAAATACAGGGGGGAGCACAGATACGCAGTATTTT. Complete variable domain (other parts from reference TRBV18 and TRBJ2-3): NAGVMQNPRHLVRRRGQEARLRCSPMKGHSHVYWYRQLPEEGLKFMVYLQKENIIDESGMPKERFSAEFPKEGPSILRIQQVVRGDSAAYFCASSPNTGGSTDTQYFGPGTRLTVL.

V gene TRBV7-9 combines with J gene TRBJ2-1, with 9 bases matching TRBD2. This CDR3 region has 15 residues. After removal of 5 bases from V and 4 bases from J, the junction contained 6 bases not matched to a gene. CDR1 is SEHNR, CDR2 FQNEAQ, per germline (reference sequence). CDR3 nucleotides: TGTGCCAGCAGCCACCGACTAGCGGAGTACAATGAGCAGTTCTTC. Its protein product is CASSHRLAEYNEQFF. Together with reference TRBV7-9 and TRBJ2-1, the CDR3 gives the full variable domain: DTGVSQNPRHKITKRGQNVTFRCDPISEHNRLYWYRQTLGQGPEFLTYFQNEAQLEKSRLLSDRFSAERPKGSFSTLEIQRTEQGDSAMYLCASSHRLAEYNEQFFGPGTRLTVL.

This chain uses TRBV19 with TRBJ2-1, with D perhaps TRBD1 (6 bases). Germline V CDR1 and CDR2: LNHDA, SQIVND (reference sequence). The CDR3 is 14 amino acids. V was trimmed by 5 bases and J by 5 bases, leaving 13 bases between them. DNA for the CDR3: TGTGCCAGTAGTTCGTGGGACATCAACAATGAGCAGTTCTTC. This encodes CASSSWDINNEQFF.

This chain connects TRBV18 to TRBJ2-7, with D perhaps given as TRBD1 or TRBD2 (6 bases each). Trimming stripped 3 bases from V and 7 bases from J, with 16 bases between. Germline V CDR1 and CDR2: KGHSH, LQKENI. The CDR3 has 14 residues. The CDR3 spells CASSPRDISAEQYF. The CDR3 region has the DNA TGTGCCAGCTCACCGCGGGACATATCCGCGGAGCAGTACTTC.

The V and J genes are TRBV10-3 and TRBJ2-7; D gene ambiguous. V was shortened by 0 bases and J by 0 bases, with 9 bases between the two germline ends. CDR1 and CDR2 from the germline V gene are ENHRY and SYGVKD. The CDR3 loop spans 15 amino acids. CDR3 nucleotide sequence: TGTGCCATCAGTGAGTCTGGCGGCAGCTCCTACGAGCAGTACTTC. Protein: CAISESGGSSYEQYF.

The chain carries TRBV27 and TRBJ2-7; D may be TRBD2 (6 bases). V lost 3 bases, J lost 3 bases, and 21 bases lay in between. Per the germline V gene, CDR1 is MNHEY and CDR2 is SMNVEV (reference sequence). The CDR3 is 17 amino acids. The CDR3 is CASSFSAVAREDYEQYF. The CDR3 DNA is TGTGCCAGCAGTTTCTCCGCAGTGGCCAGGGAGGACTACGAGCAGTACTTC.

This sequence joins TRBV7-2 and TRBJ2-7; 11 bases agree with TRBD1. V shed 5 bases and J 7 bases; nucleotides not matched to a gene: 7. Germline assignment: CDR1 SGHTA and CDR2 FQGNSA. The CDR3 sequence is 14 residues long. As DNA, the CDR3 is TGTGCCAGCAGCCCCGGACAGGGGGCGGGAGAGCAGTACTTC. As protein: CASSPGQGAGEQYF.

In its sample, this clone is medium-sized. The chain recombines TRBV4-1 with TRBJ1-5; unclear D gene. The CDR3 loop spans 13 amino acids. The V and J ends lost 1 base and 6 bases respectively, with 7 bases between them. CDR1 and CDR2 from the germline V gene are MGHRA and YSYEKL. The CDR3, as DNA: TGCGCCAGCAGCCAAGCCCGTACTCAGCCCCAGCATTTT. As protein: CASSQARTQPQHF.

V gene TRBV4-2 combines with J gene TRBJ2-1; D is ambiguous. The CDR3 length is 13 residues. V lost 0 bases to trimming and J lost 6 bases, with 6 bases between them. Looked up from germline, CDR1 is LGHNA and CDR2 is YNFKEQ. The CDR3 region is CASSQEGRNEQFF. DNA for the CDR3: TGTGCCAGCAGCCAAGAAGGACGCAATGAGCAGTTCTTC.

The V call is TRBV7-2, the J call TRBJ1-2; 8 bases fit TRBD1. The germline CDR1 and CDR2 sequences are SGHTA and FQGNSA. The CDR3 totals 15 residues. V shed 1 base and J 6 bases; nucleotides not matched to a gene: 7. CDR3 coding DNA: TGTGCCAGCAGCTTAGGCCCCCGACAGGGGAATGGCTACACCTTC. It specifies CASSLGPRQGNGYTF.

This rearrangement joins TRBV21-1 to TRBJ2-7; TRBD2 is the table's D call and was not checked against the DNA. TRBV21-1 is a documented pseudogene. The CDR3 is made up of 13 amino acids. CDR3 sequence (DNA): TGTGCCAGCAGGCGACTAGCGGCTTACGAGCAGTACTTC. It is translated as CASRRLAAYEQYF.

The gene calls are TRBV9 and TRBJ1-2, with D unclear. Per germline, CDR1 SGDLS and CDR2 YYNGEE. The CDR3 totals 11 residues. Between the trimmed V and J ends, which lost 2 bases and 6 bases, there was a span of 5 bases. The CDR3 is CASSVGDGYTF. CDR3 bases: TGTGCCAGCAGCGTTGGGGATGGCTACACCTTC.

This sequence joins TRBV6-1 and TRBJ1-2; tentatively, D is TRBD1 (5 bases). The CDR3 covers 14 residues. Between the trimmed V and J ends, which lost 0 bases and 3 bases, there was a span of 8 bases. CDR1 and CDR2 (germline): MNHNS, SASEGT. The CDR3 loop is CASSEAGPYYGYTF. The CDR3 nucleotides are TGTGCCAGCAGTGAAGCGGGGCCCTACTATGGCTACACCTTC.

This sequence joins TRBV10-1 and TRBJ1-1, with D possibly TRBD1 on 5 matching bases. Germline CDR1 is WNHNN and CDR2 is SYGVQD (reference sequence). The CDR3 sequence is 16 residues long. The V and J ends lost 4 bases and 1 base respectively, with 16 bases between them. The CDR3 sequence: CASSAGRGAQNTEAFF. In DNA form, the CDR3 reads TGCGCCAGCAGTGCCGGACGAGGGGCGCAGAACACTGAAGCTTTCTTT.

The chain has TRBV11-2 and TRBJ2-2; 7 bases align to TRBD1. The CDR3 loop spans 15 amino acids. The junction had 9 bases not matched to a gene; V was cut back by 7 bases and J by 4 bases. Germline values: CDR1 SGHAT, CDR2 FQNNGV. CDR3 amino acids: CASTPKGAGTGELFF. CDR3 sequence (DNA): TGTGCCAGCACCCCCAAGGGGGCGGGCACCGGGGAGCTGTTTTTT.